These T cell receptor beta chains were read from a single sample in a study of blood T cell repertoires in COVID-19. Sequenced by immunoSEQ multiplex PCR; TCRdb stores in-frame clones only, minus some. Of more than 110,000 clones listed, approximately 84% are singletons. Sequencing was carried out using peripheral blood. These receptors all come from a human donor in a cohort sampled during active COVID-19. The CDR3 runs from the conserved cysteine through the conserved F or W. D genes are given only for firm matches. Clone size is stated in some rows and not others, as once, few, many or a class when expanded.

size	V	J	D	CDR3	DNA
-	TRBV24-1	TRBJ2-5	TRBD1	CATSDFRTGYSETQYF	TGTGCCACCAGTGATTTTCGGACAGGGTATTCGGAGACCCAGTACTTC
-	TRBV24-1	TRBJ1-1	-	CAPTFPHTEAFF	TGTGCCCCCACCTTCCCCCACACTGAAGCTTTCTTT
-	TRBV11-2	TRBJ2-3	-	CASSLDRSYPSITQYF	TGTGCCAGCAGCTTAGATCGTAGTTACCCCTCTATTACGCAGTATTTT
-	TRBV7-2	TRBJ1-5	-	CASSLIFGRGEPQHF	TGTGCCAGCAGCTTAATTTTCGGCCGGGGGGAGCCCCAGCATTTT
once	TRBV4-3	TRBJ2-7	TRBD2	CASSQELAVGSYEQYF	TGCGCCAGCAGCCAAGAACTAGCGGTGGGGTCCTACGAGCAGTACTTC
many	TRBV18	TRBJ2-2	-	CASSSQGTGELFF	TGTGCCAGCTCATCCCAGGGCACCGGGGAGCTGTTTTTT
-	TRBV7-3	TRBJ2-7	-	CASSSTGLGEQYF	TGTGCCAGCAGCTCTACAGGGTTGGGCGAGCAGTACTTC
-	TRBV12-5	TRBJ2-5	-	CASGSTGGETQYF	TGTGCTAGTGGTTCGACTGGTGGGGAGACCCAGTACTTC
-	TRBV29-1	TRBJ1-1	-	CSVTQGIAKNTEAFF	TGCAGCGTAACACAGGGAATTGCGAAGAACACTGAAGCTTTCTTT
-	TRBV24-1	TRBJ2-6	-	CATSDPPSGANVLTF	TGTGCCACCAGTGATCCCCCATCTGGGGCCAACGTCCTGACTTTC
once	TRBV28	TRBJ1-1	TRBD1	CASSFGDRGRGEAFF	TGTGCCAGCAGTTTCGGGGACAGGGGGCGCGGTGAAGCTTTCTTT
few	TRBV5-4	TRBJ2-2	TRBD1	CASSSPTGGYTGELFF	TGTGCCAGCAGCTCCCCGACAGGGGGGTACACCGGGGAGCTGTTTTTT
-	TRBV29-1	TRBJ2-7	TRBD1	CSSNEDRDSSYEQYF	TGCAGCAGCAACGAGGACAGGGACAGCTCCTACGAGCAGTACTTC
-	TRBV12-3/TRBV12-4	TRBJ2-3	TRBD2	CASNPSGGDTQYF	TGTGCCAGCAACCCTAGCGGCGGAGATACGCAGTATTTT
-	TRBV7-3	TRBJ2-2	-	CASSRLGGRANTGELFF	TGTGCCAGCAGCCGCCTTGGAGGGCGGGCCAACACCGGGGAGCTGTTTTTT
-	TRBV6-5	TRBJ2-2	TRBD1	CAIRTGGNTGELFF	TGTGCCATCCGGACAGGGGGGAACACCGGGGAGCTGTTTTTT
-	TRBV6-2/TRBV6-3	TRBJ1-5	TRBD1	CASSYSRQGANQPQHF	TGTGCCAGCAGTTACTCAAGACAGGGGGCGAATCAGCCCCAGCATTTT
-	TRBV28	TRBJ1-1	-	CASRRTMGRGGNTEAFF	TGTGCCAGCAGGCGAACCATGGGTAGGGGTGGAAACACTGAAGCTTTCTTT
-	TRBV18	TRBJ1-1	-	CASSPDGAGGTEAFF	TGTGCCAGCTCACCAGATGGGGCGGGGGGCACTGAAGCTTTCTTT
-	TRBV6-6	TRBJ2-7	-	CASSVQYEQYF	TGTGCCAGCAGCGTCCAGTACGAGCAGTACTTC
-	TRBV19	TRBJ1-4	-	CASSIGGVTVEKLFF	TGTGCCAGTAGTATAGGGGGGGTGACGGTTGAAAAACTGTTTTTT
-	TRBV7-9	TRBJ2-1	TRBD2	CASSPTSGVRNEQFF	TGTGCCAGCAGCCCGACTAGCGGGGTGAGGAATGAGCAGTTCTTC
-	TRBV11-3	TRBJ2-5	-	CASSLGGSGQETQYF	TGTGCCAGCAGCTTAGGAGGGAGTGGGCAAGAGACCCAGTACTTC
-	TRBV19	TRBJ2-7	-	CASTNGGRGDEQYF	TGTGCCAGTACCAATGGCGGCAGGGGAGACGAGCAGTACTTC
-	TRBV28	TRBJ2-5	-	CASSLISTGPQETQYF	TGTGCCAGCAGTTTAATTTCGACAGGACCTCAAGAGACCCAGTACTTC
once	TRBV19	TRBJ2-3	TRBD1	CASSIRGDTQYF	TGTGCCAGTAGTATCAGGGGGGATACGCAGTATTTT
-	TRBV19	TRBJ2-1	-	CATAGIYNEQFF	TGTGCCACCGCGGGGATCTACAATGAGCAGTTCTTC
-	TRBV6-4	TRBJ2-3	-	CASSDRVGTDTQYF	TGTGCCAGCAGCGACCGGGTAGGCACAGATACGCAGTATTTT
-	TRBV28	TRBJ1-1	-	CASAEPGQNTEAFF	TGTGCCAGCGCCGAACCGGGACAGAACACTGAAGCTTTCTTT
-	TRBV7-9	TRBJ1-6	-	CASSSQDSPLHF	TGTGCCAGCAGCTCCCAGGATTCACCCCTCCACTTT
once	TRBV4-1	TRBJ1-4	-	CASSQAGLTGEKLFF	TGCGCCAGCAGCCAAGCAGGGTTGACAGGAGAAAAACTGTTTTTT
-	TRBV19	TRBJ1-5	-	CASSIVRGNQPQHF	TGTGCCAGTAGCATTGTGAGGGGCAATCAGCCCCAGCATTTT
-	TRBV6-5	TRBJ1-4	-	CASREEGGNNEKLFF	TGTGCCAGCAGAGAGGAGGGCGGGAATAATGAAAAACTGTTTTTT
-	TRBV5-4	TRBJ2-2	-	CASSLGTITGELFF	TGTGCCAGCAGCCTCGGGACAATCACCGGGGAGCTGTTTTTT
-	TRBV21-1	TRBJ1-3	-	CASSKHGTGLFGNTIYF	TGTGCCAGCAGCAAACATGGGACAGGGCTTTTTGGAAACACCATATATTTT
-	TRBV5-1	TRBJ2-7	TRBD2	CASSLYQGGTYEQYF	TGCGCCAGCAGCTTGTATCAGGGAGGGACCTACGAGCAGTACTTC
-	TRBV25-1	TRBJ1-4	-	CASSESGALQEKLFF	TGTGCCAGCAGTGAATCGGGAGCCCTTCAAGAAAAACTGTTTTTT
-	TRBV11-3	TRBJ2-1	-	CASSLVREGEQFF	TGTGCCAGCAGCTTAGTCAGGGAAGGTGAGCAGTTCTTC
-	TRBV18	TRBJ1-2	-	CASSPRQDYGYTF	TGTGCCAGCTCACCCAGACAGGACTATGGCTACACCTTC
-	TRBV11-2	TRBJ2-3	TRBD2	CASSLVGGGTSTDTQYF	TGTGCCAGCAGCTTGGTAGGCGGGGGGACTAGCACAGATACGCAGTATTTT
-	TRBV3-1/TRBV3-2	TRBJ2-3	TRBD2	CASSHASPGTSSTDTQYF	TGTGCCAGCAGCCACGCCTCCCCCGGGACTAGTAGCACAGATACGCAGTATTTT
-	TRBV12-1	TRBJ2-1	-	CASSFPGCLSIGEQFF	TGTGCCAGCAGCTTTCCCGGTTGTCTCTCTATTGGTGAGCAGTTCTTC
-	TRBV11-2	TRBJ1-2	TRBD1	CASSLRQGANYGYTF	TGTGCCAGCAGCCTCCGACAGGGCGCTAACTATGGCTACACCTTC
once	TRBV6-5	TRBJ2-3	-	CASKPQGIDTDTQYF	TGTGCCAGCAAACCCCAGGGGATAGACACAGATACGCAGTATTTT
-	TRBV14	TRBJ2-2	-	CASSQDRTGELFF	TGTGCCAGCAGCCAAGACAGGACCGGGGAGCTGTTTTTT
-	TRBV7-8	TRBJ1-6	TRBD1	CASSGVTGAYNSPLHF	TGTGCCAGCTCCGGTGTCACAGGGGCCTATAATTCACCCCTCCACTTT
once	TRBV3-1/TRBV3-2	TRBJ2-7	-	CASSPQGYEQYF	TGTGCCAGCAGCCCCCAGGGTTACGAGCAGTACTTC
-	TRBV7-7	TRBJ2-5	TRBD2	CASSPGTSGDETQYF	TGTGCTAGCAGCCCCGGGACTAGCGGGGACGAGACCCAGTACTTC